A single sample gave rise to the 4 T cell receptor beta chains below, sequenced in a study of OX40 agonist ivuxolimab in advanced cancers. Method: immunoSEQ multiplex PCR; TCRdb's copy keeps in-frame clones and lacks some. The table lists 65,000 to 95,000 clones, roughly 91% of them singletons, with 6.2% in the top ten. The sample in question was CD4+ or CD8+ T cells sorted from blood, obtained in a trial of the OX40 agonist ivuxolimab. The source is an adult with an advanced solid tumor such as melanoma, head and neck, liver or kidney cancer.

The CDR3 bases are TGTGCCAGCAGCCAAGGTAGCAGGGGTGAGCAGTTCTTC. This gives the protein CASSQGSRGEQFF. The chain combines TRBV14 with TRBJ2-1; D possibly corresponds to TRBD1 (6 bases). Germline values: CDR1 SGHDN, CDR2 FVKESK. The CDR3 is 13 residues long. V lost 1 base, J lost 9 bases, and 10 bases lay in between.

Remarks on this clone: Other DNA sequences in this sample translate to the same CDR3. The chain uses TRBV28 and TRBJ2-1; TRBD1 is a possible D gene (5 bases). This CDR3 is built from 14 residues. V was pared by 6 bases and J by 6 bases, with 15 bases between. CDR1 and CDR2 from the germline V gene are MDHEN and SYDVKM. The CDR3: CASSPPGRINEQFF. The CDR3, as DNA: TGTGCCAGCAGCCCCCCAGGGCGAATCAATGAGCAGTTCTTC. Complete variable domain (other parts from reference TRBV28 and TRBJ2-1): DVKVTQSSRYLVKRTGEKVFLECVQDMDHENMFWYRQDPGLGLRLIYFSYDVKMKEKGDIPEGYSVSREKKERFSLILESASTNQTSMYLCASSPPGRINEQFFGPGTRLTVL.

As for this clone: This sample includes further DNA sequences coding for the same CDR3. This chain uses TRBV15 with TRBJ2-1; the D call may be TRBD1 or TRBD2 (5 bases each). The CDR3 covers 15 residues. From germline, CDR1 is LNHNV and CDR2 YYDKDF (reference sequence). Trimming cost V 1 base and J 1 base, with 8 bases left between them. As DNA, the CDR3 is TGTGCCACCAGCAGAGGAGGGGCGTCCTACAATGAGCAGTTCTTC. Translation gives CATSRGGASYNEQFF.

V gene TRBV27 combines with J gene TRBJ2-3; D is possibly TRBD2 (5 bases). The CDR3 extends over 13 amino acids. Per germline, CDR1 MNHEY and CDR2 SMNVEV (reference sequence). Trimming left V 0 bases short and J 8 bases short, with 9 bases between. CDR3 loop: CASSLSEGLTQYF. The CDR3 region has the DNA TGTGCCAGCAGTTTATCTGAGGGTCTTACGCAGTATTTT.